A selection of T cell receptor beta chains follows, all from one sample in a study of CD8 T cells in Susac syndrome. TCRdb independently ran MiXCR on the immunoSEQ multiplex PCR reads; one entry per CDR3 protein. This repertoire shows some 150,000 distinct CDR3 sequences, around 94% found once; its top ten account for approximately 0.3%. The specimen was CD8+ T cells from PBMCs. The receptors originated from a human donor in good health. Both conserved end residues are part of each CDR3. D genes are given only for firm matches. The size field is filled for only some rows; it gives once, few, many or a size class.

v_call	j_call	clone_size	d_call	cdr3_nt	cdr3_aa
TRBV7-9	TRBJ2-1	NA	NA	TGTGCCAGCAGCGTGGCGAACAATGAGCAGTTCTTC	CASSVANNEQFF
TRBV19	TRBJ2-7	NA	NA	TGTGCCAGTAGTGAGCGTGGGATCTACGAGCAGTACTTC	CASSERGIYEQYF
TRBV29-1	TRBJ2-7	NA	NA	TGCAGCGTTGACATACTTGCGGAGCAGTACTTC	CSVDILAEQYF
TRBV27	TRBJ1-1	NA	TRBD1	TGTGCCAGCAGTCTCGACAGGGGTTTGAACACTGAAGCTTTCTTT	CASSLDRGLNTEAFF
TRBV25-1	TRBJ1-1	NA	NA	TGTGCCAGCCGTATAACAGGCGCATTCACTGAAGCTTTCTTT	CASRITGAFTEAFF
TRBV12-3/TRBV12-4	TRBJ2-1	NA	TRBD2	TGTGCCAGCAGTTTTGCCCCGGGACTAGCGAACAATGAGCAGTTCTTC	CASSFAPGLANNEQFF
TRBV7-6	TRBJ2-5	NA	NA	TGTGCCAGCACGGGAAATTTAGGGTATCAAGAGACCCAGTACTTC	CASTGNLGYQETQYF
TRBV6-5	TRBJ2-7	NA	TRBD1	TGTGCCAGCAGAAAGGGGCAGGGGGTCTCCGAGCAGTACTTC	CASRKGQGVSEQYF
TRBV6-6	TRBJ2-2	NA	NA	TGTGCCAGCAGCACACTCGAGGGGGAGCTGTTTTTT	CASSTLEGELFF
TRBV29-1	TRBJ2-3	NA	TRBD2	TGCAGCGTTGAAGCGCTACTAGCGGGCGTATTGGAGCGCACAGATACGCAGTATTTT	CSVEALLAGVLERTDTQYF
TRBV27	TRBJ2-7	once	TRBD2	TGTGCCAGCAGTCTAGCGGGAGGGGCTGACGAGCAGTACTTC	CASSLAGGADEQYF
TRBV27	TRBJ2-7	NA	NA	TGTGCCAGCAGTTTGGCGGGACCCGCCGGGGAGCAGTACTTC	CASSLAGPAGEQYF
TRBV27	TRBJ2-7	NA	TRBD2	TGTGCCAGCAGTTTCCAAACTAGCGGCTACGAGCAGTACTTC	CASSFQTSGYEQYF
TRBV6-5	TRBJ2-3	NA	NA	TGTGCCAGCAGTTACTCGAGGGATACGCAGTATTTT	CASSYSRDTQYF
TRBV20-1	TRBJ2-1	NA	TRBD2	TGCAGTGCTAGAGTAACCCTAGCGGGAAGCCTTATTAACAATGAGCAGTTCTTC	CSARVTLAGSLINNEQFF
TRBV14	TRBJ2-1	NA	NA	TGTGCCAGCAGCCAACTCCTGTTGGACGAGCAGTTCTTC	CASSQLLLDEQFF
TRBV27	TRBJ2-7	NA	NA	TGTGCCAGCAGTTTGGCCGGCCCCTACGAGCAGTACTTC	CASSLAGPYEQYF
TRBV7-9	TRBJ1-1	few	NA	TGTGCCAGCAGTCTCGGGGGTGAAGCTTTCTTT	CASSLGGEAFF
TRBV20-1	TRBJ2-7	NA	TRBD2	TGCAGTGCTCCCCAAGCGGGAGGGCCCTACGAGCAGTACTTC	CSAPQAGGPYEQYF
TRBV12-3/TRBV12-4	TRBJ2-1	NA	TRBD2	TGTGCCAGCAGTTTGCGGGGGGCTGTCAATGAGCAGTTCTTC	CASSLRGAVNEQFF
TRBV12-3/TRBV12-4	TRBJ2-7	NA	TRBD1	TGTGCCAGCAGTTCCAGACAGGGAGAATGGGAGCAGTACTTC	CASSSRQGEWEQYF
TRBV7-2	TRBJ2-1	NA	TRBD2	TGTGCCACTGGACTAGCGGTCCCCAATGAGCAGTTCTTC	CATGLAVPNEQFF
TRBV27	TRBJ2-7	NA	TRBD2	TGTGCCAGCAGTTTACTCCCCCCTAGCGGGAGTAGTTTAGCCGAGCAGTACTTC	CASSLLPPSGSSLAEQYF
TRBV6-2/TRBV6-3	TRBJ2-7	NA	NA	TGTGCCGCCCGGGTTGGTTTCGAGCAGTACTTC	CAARVGFEQYF
TRBV4-1	TRBJ2-3	NA	TRBD2	TGCGCCAGCAGCCTCTTAGGAGCGGGAGGGCCTGAGGAGTATTTT	CASSLLGAGGPEEYF
TRBV15	TRBJ1-1	NA	NA	TGTGCCACCAGCAGAGACTTCAGGTTGAACACTGAAGCTTTCTTT	CATSRDFRLNTEAFF
TRBV29-1	TRBJ2-7	NA	NA	TGCAGCGTCCTACCCTCAGGAGCAACCACCTACGAGCAGTACTTC	CSVLPSGATTYEQYF
TRBV14	TRBJ2-5	NA	NA	TGTGCCAGCAGCCAAGATCTAGGCTGGGAGACCCAGTACTTC	CASSQDLGWETQYF
TRBV19	TRBJ2-1	NA	NA	TGTGCCACGACTATCTACAATGAGCAGTTCTTC	CATTIYNEQFF
TRBV28	TRBJ2-1	NA	TRBD2	TGTGCCAGCACCGACCCGGAGCGGGGCAATGAGCAGTTCTTC	CASTDPERGNEQFF
TRBV19	TRBJ2-3	NA	NA	TGTGCCAGTAAGACAGCCACAGATACGCAGTATTTT	CASKTATDTQYF
TRBV7-9	TRBJ2-5	NA	TRBD1	TGTGCCAGCAGCCCCTCCGGACAGGACCCCCAAGAGACCCAGTACTTC	CASSPSGQDPQETQYF
TRBV20-1	TRBJ2-3	NA	TRBD2	TGCAGTGCTTCCCCAAGACTAGCGGCTAGCACAGATACGCAGTATTTT	CSASPRLAASTDTQYF
TRBV7-9	TRBJ2-7	once	TRBD1	TGTGCCAGTAGATCGACAGGGGACGAGCAGTACTTC	CASRSTGDEQYF
TRBV27	TRBJ1-1	NA	NA	TGTGCCAGCCTTGCGGGGAACACTGAAGCTTTCTTT	CASLAGNTEAFF
TRBV7-9	TRBJ2-5	NA	NA	TGTGCCAGCAGCTTAGCTCCACAAGAGACCCAGTACTTC	CASSLAPQETQYF